This T cell receptor (beta chain) was observed in a study of regulatory T cells in long-lasting Graves disease (dated by TCRdb to about 2021). Concerning the study at large: Persistent Graves' disease meant more than 5 years of antithyroid drug treatment with TSH receptor autoantibodies that stayed positive. This study used TCR sequencing and RNA sequencing of peripheral blood to compare persistent Graves' disease patients against newly diagnosed Graves' disease patients. The study was conducted in China and was registered as a clinical trial. A total of some 35 samples underwent TCR sequencing, from roughly 13 patients with persistent Graves' disease and approximately 20 patients with newly diagnosed Graves' disease. In the clinical cohort, patients with persistent Graves' disease had used antithyroid drugs for an average of about 9.3 years. Results and caveats for the whole study, not just this receptor: Because the primary lesion, thyroid tissue, could not be accessed, the study looked at peripheral blood alone. Patients with persistent disease shared more public clonotypes (approximately 2,500) than newly diagnosed patients did (around 980). TRBV28, TRBJ1-2 and TRBJ2-5 were preferentially used in persistent disease, while TRBV20-1 and TRBJ2-1 were favored in newly diagnosed disease. The small sample size was acknowledged by the authors as a limitation that may reduce accuracy. Compared with newly diagnosed patients, persistent Graves' disease patients had lower TCR Shannon entropy and fewer highly expanded clones, which suggests clonal expansion. Sequencing and analysis were restricted to the TCR beta chain.

This clonotype was detected a few times. The target of this receptor is not known. There are no base qualities to consult, and no much larger clone falls within one base. Sample time point, as interpreted from the label and publication: persistent/refractory GD, antithyroid drugs over 5 years with positive TRAb. For both TCR sequencing and RNA sequencing, RNA was extracted from PBMCs using TRIzol. The diagnosis of Graves' disease was made according to American Thyroid Association guidelines. Patients for the study were recruited at an endocrinology department in Xi'an, China. Each patient gave approximately 9.7 milliliters of peripheral blood, collected in an EDTA anticoagulant tube. Ficoll Paque Plus density gradient separation was used to isolate PBMCs, and no further T cell sorting was done. An Agilent 2100 Bioanalyzer and agarose gel were used to check RNA quality, and a NanoDrop 2000 was used to measure RNA concentration.

Library creation used multiplex PCR. These reads were obtained on an Illumina HiSeq 4000. CDR3 regions were amplified by Arm-PCR with iRepertoire HTBI primers to construct TCR beta libraries. PCR products were gel purified before sequencing. Regarding the original processing steps: Gene usage analysis of CDR3 amino acid clonotypes relied on the 62 TRBV and 13 to 15 TRBJ segments identified across samples. COPE and FqMerger were used to merge the filtered high-quality paired reads into contigs. BLAST was used to align contigs to IMGT TRBV, TRBD and TRBJ reference genes, and CDR3 was defined according to IMGT. Any clonotype with a frequency above 0.1% was counted as a highly expanded clone. Repertoire diversity was measured by Shannon entropy, and V-J evenness by the Gini coefficient. Public clonotypes were defined as clonotypes shared by more than one individual. Using fastp at Q25 and MiXCR, TCRdb reprocessed the public reads and kept productive beta chains. When rows share a CDR3 protein, they turn into one entry using the most common DNA and genes. TCRdb's processing, not the study's, gives the V and J calls here. The sample has about 470,000 distinct CDR3 sequences on record, less than 25% of them singletons. The ten largest clones add up to 6.5% to 8% of the sample.

The cysteine opens and the phenylalanine closes a CDR3 of 14 amino acids. Only the CDR3 DNA stays, 42 bases, in frame from base 1. Relative to germline, V is 5 bases shorter and J is 1 base shorter, with 11 bases between their ends. From the germline V gene (reference sequence), CDR1 is LNHDA and CDR2 is SQIVND. Material: peripheral blood mononuclear cells (PBMCs), obtained when the disease was refractory, from a patient treated with antithyroid drugs. Recombination joined TRBV19 with TRBJ1-2; the D gene assignment is ambiguous. The receptor's source is a female donor with Graves disease. The CDR3 region reads CASSGGVINYGYTF. The DNA sequence reads TGTGCCAGTAGTGGCGGAGTAATTAACTATGGCTACACCTTC. Reference TRBV19 and TRBJ1-2 genes cover what lies past the CDR3, so the full variable domain is DGGITQSPKYLFRKEGQNVTLSCEQNLNHDAMYWYRQDPGQGLRLIYYSQIVNDFQKGDIAEGYSVSREKKESFPLTVTSAQKNPTAFYLCASSGGVINYGYTFGSGTRLTVV.